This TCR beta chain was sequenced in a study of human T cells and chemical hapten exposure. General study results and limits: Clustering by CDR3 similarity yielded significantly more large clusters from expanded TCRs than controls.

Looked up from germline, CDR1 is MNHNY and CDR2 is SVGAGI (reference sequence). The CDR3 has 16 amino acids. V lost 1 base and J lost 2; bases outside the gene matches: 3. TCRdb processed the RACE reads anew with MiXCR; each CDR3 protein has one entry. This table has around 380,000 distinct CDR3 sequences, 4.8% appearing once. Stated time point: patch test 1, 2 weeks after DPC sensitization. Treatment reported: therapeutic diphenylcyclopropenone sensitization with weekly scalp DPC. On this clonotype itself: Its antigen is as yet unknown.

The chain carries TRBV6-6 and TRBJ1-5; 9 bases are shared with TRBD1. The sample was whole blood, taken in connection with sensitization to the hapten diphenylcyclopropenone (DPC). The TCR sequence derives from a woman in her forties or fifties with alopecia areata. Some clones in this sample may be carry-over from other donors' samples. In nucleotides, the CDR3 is TGTGCCAGCAGTTACTTGGGACAGGGCGGCAATCAGCCCCAGCATTTT. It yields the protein CASSYLGQGGNQPQHF.